This TCR beta chain was sequenced for a study of long-term antiretroviral therapy in people with HIV. Note on this clone: Antigen: not known.

Every single participant having HIV got treatment inside the United States. There are 17 residues in the CDR3. Trimming cost V 5 bases and J 3 bases; bases outside gene matches: 15. Germline-derived CDR1 and CDR2 are SEHNR and FQNEAQ (reference sequence). General study findings and limits: Post-ART diversity increased but stayed below transplant donor controls.

They ran version v3.0 of the immunoSEQ assay at survey level. Libraries were prepared by immunoSEQ multiplex PCR; TCRdb keeps only in-frame clonotypes and omits some of them. The sample has approximately 22,000 clones, just over 85% seen once. Sequenced material: unsorted PBMCs, taken 1.3 years after starting antiretroviral therapy. J is TRBJ1-1 and V is TRBV7-9, with 7 bases that match TRBD1. This TCR was recovered from a man between 60 and 70 years old with HIV. In DNA, the CDR3 is TGTGCCAGCAGCCCCCCGAGGGGGCGTCCAAGGGACACTGAAGCTTTCTTT. Its protein is CASSPPRGRPRDTEAFF.